This T cell receptor beta chain originates from a study of graft-versus-host responses after intestinal transplantation. Background on the study: Transplants were multivisceral, liver-intestinal, or isolated intestinal. Overall study findings and caveats: Ileal or blood samples showed some GvH clones first, and such clones were also found in recipient marrow. Early after transplant, HvG clones declined as circulating GvH clones peaked.

CDR3 length: 15 amino acids. Germline V gene lookup returns CDR1 SQVTM and CDR2 ANQGSEA. V dropped 6 bases and J dropped 7; count of bases not matched to a gene: 13. TCRdb's copy holds only in-frame clones and misses some; the assay was immunoSEQ multiplex PCR. The sample lists some 120,000 clones, less than 95% occurring once. As regards this clone: The target antigen is unknown.

This TCR was sampled from a human donor who received an intestinal transplant. Material: unstimulated CD4+ T cells sorted from spleen or lymph node cells, obtained before intestinal transplant. The chain joins TRBV29-1 to TRBJ2-3; 10 nucleotides line up with TRBD1. The CDR3 DNA sequence: TGCAGCGTCCCGGGACAGGGGAGTGCAGGATATACGCAGTATTTT. It specifies CSVPGQGSAGYTQYF.